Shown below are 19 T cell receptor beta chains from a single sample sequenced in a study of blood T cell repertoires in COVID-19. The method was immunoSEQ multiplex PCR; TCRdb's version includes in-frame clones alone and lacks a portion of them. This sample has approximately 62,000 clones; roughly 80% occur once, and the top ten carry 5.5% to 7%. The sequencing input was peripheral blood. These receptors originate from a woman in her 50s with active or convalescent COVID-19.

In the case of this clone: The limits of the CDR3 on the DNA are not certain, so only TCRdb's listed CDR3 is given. This CDR3 reads CASSSSRLNYEQYF. The gene calls are TRBV27 and TRBJ2-7; the table's D call, TRBD2, was not checked against the DNA. The germline V gene has CDR1 MNHEY and CDR2 SMNVEV (reference sequence). Including both end residues, the CDR3 is 14 amino acids long.

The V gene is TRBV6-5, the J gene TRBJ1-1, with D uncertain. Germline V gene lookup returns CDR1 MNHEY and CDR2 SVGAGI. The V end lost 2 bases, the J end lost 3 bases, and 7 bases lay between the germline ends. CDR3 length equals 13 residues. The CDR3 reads CASSYEGDTEAFF. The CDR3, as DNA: TGTGCCAGCAGTTACGAAGGAGACACTGAAGCTTTCTTT.

The CDR3 nucleotides read TGTGCCAGCATCAAGCGGGGAGATACGCAGTATTTT. It translates to CASIKRGDTQYF. The gene calls are TRBV7-9 and TRBJ2-3; 7 bases fit TRBD2. With 7 bases clipped from V and 5 bases from J, the junction kept 3 bases outside the gene matches. This CDR3 is built from 12 residues. Germline CDR1 and CDR2: SEHNR and FQNEAQ (reference sequence).

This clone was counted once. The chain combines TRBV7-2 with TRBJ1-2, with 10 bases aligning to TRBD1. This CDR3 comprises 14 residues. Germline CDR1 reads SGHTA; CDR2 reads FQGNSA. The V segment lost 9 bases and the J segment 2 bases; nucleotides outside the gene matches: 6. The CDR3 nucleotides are TGTGCCAGTAGGGGGGGACAGGGGAACTATGGCTACACCTTC. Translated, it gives CASRGGQGNYGYTF.

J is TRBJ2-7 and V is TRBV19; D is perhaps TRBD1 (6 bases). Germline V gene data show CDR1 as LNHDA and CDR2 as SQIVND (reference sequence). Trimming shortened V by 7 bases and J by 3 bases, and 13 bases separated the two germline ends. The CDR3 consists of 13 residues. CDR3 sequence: CASKGQGRYEQYF. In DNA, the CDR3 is TGTGCCAGTAAGGGGCAGGGGCGCTACGAGCAGTACTTC. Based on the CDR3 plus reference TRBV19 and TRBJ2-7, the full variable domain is DGGITQSPKYLFRKEGQNVTLSCEQNLNHDAMYWYRQDPGQGLRLIYYSQIVNDFQKGDIAEGYSVSREKKESFPLTVTSAQKNPTAFYLCASKGQGRYEQYFGPGTRLTVT.

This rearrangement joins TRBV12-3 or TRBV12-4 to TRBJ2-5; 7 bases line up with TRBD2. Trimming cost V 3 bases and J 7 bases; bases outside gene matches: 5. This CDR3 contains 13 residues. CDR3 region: CASSLGLKGTQYF. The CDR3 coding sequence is TGTGCCAGCAGTTTGGGACTAAAGGGGACCCAGTACTTC.

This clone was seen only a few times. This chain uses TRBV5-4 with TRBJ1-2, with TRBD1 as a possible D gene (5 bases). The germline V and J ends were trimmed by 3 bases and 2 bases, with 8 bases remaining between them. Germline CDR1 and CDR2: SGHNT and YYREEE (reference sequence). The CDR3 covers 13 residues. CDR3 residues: CASSWGENYGYTF. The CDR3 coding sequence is TGTGCCAGCAGCTGGGGGGAGAACTATGGCTACACCTTC.

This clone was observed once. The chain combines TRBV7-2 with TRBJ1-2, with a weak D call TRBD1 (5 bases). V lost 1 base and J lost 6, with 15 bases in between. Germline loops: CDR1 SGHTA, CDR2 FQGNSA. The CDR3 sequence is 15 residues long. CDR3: CASSLDRREGHGYTF. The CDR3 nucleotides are TGTGCCAGCAGCTTAGATCGCAGGGAAGGCCATGGCTACACCTTC.

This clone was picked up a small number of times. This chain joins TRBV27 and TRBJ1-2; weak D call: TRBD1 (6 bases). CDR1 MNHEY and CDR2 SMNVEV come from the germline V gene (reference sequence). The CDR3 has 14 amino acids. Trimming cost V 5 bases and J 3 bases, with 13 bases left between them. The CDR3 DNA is TGTGCCAGCAGTCGAGTAGGGGGGGACTATGGCTACACCTTC. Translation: CASSRVGGDYGYTF.

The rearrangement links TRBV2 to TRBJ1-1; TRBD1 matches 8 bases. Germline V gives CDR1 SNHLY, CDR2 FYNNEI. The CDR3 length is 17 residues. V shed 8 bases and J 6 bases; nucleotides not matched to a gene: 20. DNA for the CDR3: TGTGCCAGCGGCTCCGGGACAGGTGGAGCCGGGGGCGCTGAAGCTTTCTTT. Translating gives CASGSGTGGAGGAEAFF. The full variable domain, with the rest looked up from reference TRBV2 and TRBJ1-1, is EPEVTQTPSHQVTQMGQEVILRCVPISNHLYFYWYRQILGQKVEFLVSFYNNEISEKSEIFDDQFSVERPDGSNFTLKIRSTKLEDSAMYFCASGSGTGGAGGAEAFFGQGTRLTVV.

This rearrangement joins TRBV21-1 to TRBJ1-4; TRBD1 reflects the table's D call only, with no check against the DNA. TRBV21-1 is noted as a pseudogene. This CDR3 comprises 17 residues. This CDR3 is CASSQGTGPGVGEKLFF. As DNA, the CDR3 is TGTGCCAGCAGCCAAGGGACAGGTCCCGGGGTTGGTGAAAAACTGTTTTTT.

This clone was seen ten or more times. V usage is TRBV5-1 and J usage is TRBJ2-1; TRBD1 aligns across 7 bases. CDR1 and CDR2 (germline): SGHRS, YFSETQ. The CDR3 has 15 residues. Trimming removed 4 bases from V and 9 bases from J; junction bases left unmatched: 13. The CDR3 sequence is CASSRGGVNPTEQFF. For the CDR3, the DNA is TGCGCCAGCAGCCGAGGGGGCGTAAATCCCACTGAGCAGTTCTTC.

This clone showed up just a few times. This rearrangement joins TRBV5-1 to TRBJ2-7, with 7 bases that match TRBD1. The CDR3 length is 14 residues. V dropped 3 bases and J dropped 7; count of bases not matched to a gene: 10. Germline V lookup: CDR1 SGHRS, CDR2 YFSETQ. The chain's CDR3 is CASSSGTASWEQYF. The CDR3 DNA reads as TGCGCCAGCAGCTCCGGGACAGCATCCTGGGAGCAGTACTTC.

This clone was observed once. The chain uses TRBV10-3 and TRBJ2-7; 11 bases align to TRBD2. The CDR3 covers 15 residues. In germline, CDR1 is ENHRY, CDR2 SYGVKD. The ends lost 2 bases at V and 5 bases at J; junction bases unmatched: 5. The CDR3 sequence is CAISEASGRTDEQYF. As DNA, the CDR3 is TGTGCCATCAGTGAGGCTAGCGGGAGGACGGACGAGCAGTACTTC.

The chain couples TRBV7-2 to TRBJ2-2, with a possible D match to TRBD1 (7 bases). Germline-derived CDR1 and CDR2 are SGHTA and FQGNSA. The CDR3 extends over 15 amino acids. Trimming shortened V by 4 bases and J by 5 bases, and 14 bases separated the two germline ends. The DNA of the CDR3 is TGTGCCAGCAGCTCGTCAGGGGGGCTGACCGGGGAGCTGTTTTTT. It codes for CASSSSGGLTGELFF.

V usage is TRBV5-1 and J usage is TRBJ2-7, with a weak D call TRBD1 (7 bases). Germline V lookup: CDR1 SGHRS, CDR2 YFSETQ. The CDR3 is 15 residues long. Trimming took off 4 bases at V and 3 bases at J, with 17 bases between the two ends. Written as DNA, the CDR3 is TGCGCCAGCAGCCCAGAGACAGGGACTGACTACGAGCAGTACTTC. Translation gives CASSPETGTDYEQYF.

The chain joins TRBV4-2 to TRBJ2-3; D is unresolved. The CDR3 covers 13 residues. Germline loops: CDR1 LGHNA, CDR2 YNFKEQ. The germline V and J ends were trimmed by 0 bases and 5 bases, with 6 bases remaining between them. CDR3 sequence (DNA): TGTGCCAGCAGCCAAGAGAGAGTAGATACGCAGTATTTT. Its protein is CASSQERVDTQYF.

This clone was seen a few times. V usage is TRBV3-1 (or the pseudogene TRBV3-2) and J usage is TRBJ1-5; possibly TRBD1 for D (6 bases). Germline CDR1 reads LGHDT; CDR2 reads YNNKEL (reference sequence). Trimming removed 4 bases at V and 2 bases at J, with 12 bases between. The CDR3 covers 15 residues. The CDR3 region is CASSPDSSGNQPQHF. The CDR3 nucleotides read TGTGCCAGCAGCCCGGACAGTTCTGGCAATCAGCCCCAGCATTTT.

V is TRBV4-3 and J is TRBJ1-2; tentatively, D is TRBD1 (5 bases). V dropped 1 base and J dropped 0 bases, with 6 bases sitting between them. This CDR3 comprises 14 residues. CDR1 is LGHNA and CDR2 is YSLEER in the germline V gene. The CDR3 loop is CASSQGRANYGYTF. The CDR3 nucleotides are TGCGCCAGCAGCCAAGGCAGGGCTAACTATGGCTACACCTTC.